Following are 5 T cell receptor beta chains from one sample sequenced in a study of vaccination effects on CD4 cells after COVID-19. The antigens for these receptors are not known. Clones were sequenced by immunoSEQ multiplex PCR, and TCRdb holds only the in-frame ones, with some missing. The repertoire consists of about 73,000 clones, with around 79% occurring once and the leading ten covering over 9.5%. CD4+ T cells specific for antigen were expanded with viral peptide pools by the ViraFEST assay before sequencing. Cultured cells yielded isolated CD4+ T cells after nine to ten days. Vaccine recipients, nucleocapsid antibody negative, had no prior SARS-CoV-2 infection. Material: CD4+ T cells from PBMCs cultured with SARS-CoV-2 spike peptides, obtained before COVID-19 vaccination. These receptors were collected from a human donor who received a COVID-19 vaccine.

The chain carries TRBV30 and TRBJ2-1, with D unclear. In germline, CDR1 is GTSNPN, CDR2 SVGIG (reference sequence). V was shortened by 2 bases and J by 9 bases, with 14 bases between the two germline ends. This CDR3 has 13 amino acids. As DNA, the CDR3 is TGTGCCTGGAGTAGGACCACCTTTGGTGAGCAGTTCTTC. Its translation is CAWSRTTFGEQFF.

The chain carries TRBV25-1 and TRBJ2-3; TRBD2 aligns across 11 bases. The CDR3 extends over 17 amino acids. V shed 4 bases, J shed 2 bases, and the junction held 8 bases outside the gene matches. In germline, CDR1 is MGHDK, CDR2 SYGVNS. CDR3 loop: CASSGSIAGGITDTQYF. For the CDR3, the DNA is TGTGCCAGCAGTGGATCGATAGCGGGGGGGATCACAGATACGCAGTATTTT.

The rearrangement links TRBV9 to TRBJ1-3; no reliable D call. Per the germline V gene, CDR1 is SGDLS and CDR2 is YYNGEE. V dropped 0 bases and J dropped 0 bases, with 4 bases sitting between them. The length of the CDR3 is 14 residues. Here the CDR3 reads CASSVGPSGNTIYF. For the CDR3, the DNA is TGTGCCAGCAGCGTAGGTCCCTCTGGAAACACCATATATTTT. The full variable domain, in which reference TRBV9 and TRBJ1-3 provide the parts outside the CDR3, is DSGVTQTPKHLITATGQRVTLRCSPRSGDLSVYWYQQSLDQGLQFLIQYYNGEERAKGNILERFSAQQFPDLHSELNLSSLELGDSALYFCASSVGPSGNTIYFGEGSWLTVV.

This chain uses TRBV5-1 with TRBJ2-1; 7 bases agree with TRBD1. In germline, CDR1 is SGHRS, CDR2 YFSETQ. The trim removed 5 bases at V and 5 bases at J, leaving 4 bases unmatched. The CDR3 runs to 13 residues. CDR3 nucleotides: TGCGCCAGCAGACTGGGACAGAACAATGAGCAGTTCTTC. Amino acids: CASRLGQNNEQFF.

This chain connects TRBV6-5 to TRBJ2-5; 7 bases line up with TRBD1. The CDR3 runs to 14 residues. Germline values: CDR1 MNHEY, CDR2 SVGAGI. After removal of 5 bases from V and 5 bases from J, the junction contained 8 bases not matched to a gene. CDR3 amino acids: CASSTRGRGETQYF. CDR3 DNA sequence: TGTGCCAGCAGTACTAGGGGGCGCGGGGAGACCCAGTACTTC.